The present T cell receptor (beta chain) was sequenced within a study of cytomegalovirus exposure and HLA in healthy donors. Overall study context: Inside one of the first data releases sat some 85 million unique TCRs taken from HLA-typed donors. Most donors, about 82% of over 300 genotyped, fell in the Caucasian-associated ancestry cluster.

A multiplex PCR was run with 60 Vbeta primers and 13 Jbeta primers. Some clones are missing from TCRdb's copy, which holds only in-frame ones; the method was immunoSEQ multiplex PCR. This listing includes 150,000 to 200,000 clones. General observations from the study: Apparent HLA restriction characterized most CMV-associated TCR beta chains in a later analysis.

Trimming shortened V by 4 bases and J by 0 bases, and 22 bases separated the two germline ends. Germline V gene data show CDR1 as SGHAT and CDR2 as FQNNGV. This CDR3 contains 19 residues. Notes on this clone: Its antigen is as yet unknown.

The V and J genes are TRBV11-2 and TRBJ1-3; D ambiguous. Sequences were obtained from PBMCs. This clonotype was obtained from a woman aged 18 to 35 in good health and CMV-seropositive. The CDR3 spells CASSYVSSQRAYSGNTIYF. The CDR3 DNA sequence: TGTGCCAGCAGCTACGTGTCGTCCCAGCGCGCCTACTCTGGAAACACCATATATTTT. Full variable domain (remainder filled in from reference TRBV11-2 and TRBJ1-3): EAGVAQSPRYKIIEKRQSVAFWCNPISGHATLYWYQQILGQGPKLLIQFQNNGVVDDSQLPKDRFSAERLKGVDSTLKIQPAKLEDSAVYLCASSYVSSQRAYSGNTIYFGEGSWLTVV.